This T cell receptor (beta chain) is drawn from a study of T cells in localized non-small cell lung cancer. Germline lookup yields CDR1 SGDLS and CDR2 YYNGEE. CDR3 length: 15 amino acids. Trimming left V 5 bases short and J 2 bases short, with 15 bases between. TCRdb's copy holds only in-frame clones and misses some; the assay was immunoSEQ multiplex PCR. The sample has approximately 47,000 clones; roughly nine tenths are singletons. Sample: PBMCs, taken before any cancer treatment. V gene TRBV9 combines with J gene TRBJ2-3, with D uncertain. The sequence was obtained from a man aged 35 to 70 with stage II lung adenocarcinoma. The chain's CDR3 is CASSSVPDFTDTQYF. DNA for the CDR3: TGTGCCAGCAGTTCCGTCCCCGACTTCACAGATACGCAGTATTTT.